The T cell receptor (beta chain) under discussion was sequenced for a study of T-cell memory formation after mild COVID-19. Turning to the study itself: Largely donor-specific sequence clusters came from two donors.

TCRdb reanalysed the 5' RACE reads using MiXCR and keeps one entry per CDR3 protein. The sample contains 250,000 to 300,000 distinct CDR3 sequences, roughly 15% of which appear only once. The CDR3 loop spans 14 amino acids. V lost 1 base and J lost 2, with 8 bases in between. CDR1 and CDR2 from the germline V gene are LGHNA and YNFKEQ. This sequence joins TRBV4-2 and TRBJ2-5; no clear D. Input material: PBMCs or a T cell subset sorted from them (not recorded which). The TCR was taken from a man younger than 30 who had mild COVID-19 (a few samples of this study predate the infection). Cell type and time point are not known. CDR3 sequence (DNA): TGTGCCAGCAGCCAAGTCGCGGAACAAGAGACCCAGTACTTC. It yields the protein CASSQVAEQETQYF.